The clone carrying this TCR beta chain showed up just a few times. Its matching antigen is unknown. Using CD45RO/CCR7/CD25/CD127/CD95/CD27, CD4+ naive, central memory, regulatory and stem cell-like memory cells were sorted. The germline V gene encodes CDR1 SGHTA and CDR2 FQGNSA. V lost 0 bases and J 6 bases, leaving 15 bases between the germline ends. The CDR3 is 16 residues long. The sample belongs to a study of beta chain features in type 1 diabetes. Study-wide findings and caveats: In comparison with healthy donors, patients had naive, central memory and Treg TCRB repertoires that appeared more similar. Shortening that was moderate but significant affected the TCRB CDR3s of Type 1 diabetes patients in all four CD4+ subsets. Any HLA effect on TCRB rearrangement was left unresolved by small sub-analyses.

Every isolated RNA sample was fully reverse transcribed, so sequencing captured expressed TCRB transcripts. The table came from immunoSEQ multiplex PCR; TCRdb's copy has only in-frame clones and leaves some out. The sample consists of 300,000 to 400,000 clones, 9.5% to 12% of them appearing once. The J gene is TRBJ2-1, the V gene TRBV7-2; D gene ambiguous. The sequence derives from a woman in her thirties in good health. Source material: naive CD4+ T cells from blood. The CDR3 nucleotides read TGTGCCAGCAGCTTAGCGCGTAGTACCCAACTCAATGAGCAGTTCTTC. Protein: CASSLARSTQLNEQFF.